This paragraph reports one TCR beta chain. Antigen specificity is unknown. Germline CDR1 is MRHNA and CDR2 is SNTAGT. The ends were cut back, 0 bases at V and 0 bases at J, with 8 bases in the middle. This CDR3 has 15 amino acids. The source of the sample is a study of vaccination effects on CD4 cells after COVID-19. General observations from the study: Marked clonal contraction was seen in infection- and vaccine-induced clones late after vaccination. The vaccine-induced clones of healthy vaccinees included only 1 of 255 that cross-reacted with common cold coronaviruses.

Peptide-pool stimulation followed by sequencing identified expanded antigen-specific CD4+ clonotypes in the ViraFEST assay. The culture ran for roughly ten days, and then CD4+ T cells were isolated. Vaccinated recipients, who were negative for nucleocapsid antibodies, had no history of SARS-CoV-2 infection. Cultures used roughly 2 million PBMC per well, approximately 10 IU/ml IL-2 and around 10 ug/ml peptides. Fresh IL-2-containing medium replaced half the medium on days 3 and 7. Clones were sequenced by immunoSEQ multiplex PCR, and TCRdb holds only the in-frame ones, with some missing. Here the sample spans tens of thousands of clones, 76% being singletons.

The receptor was isolated from a human donor who received a COVID-19 vaccine. This chain links TRBV6-4 with TRBJ1-2, with a tentative D call TRBD1 (5 bases). The sample in question was CD4+ T cells from PBMCs cultured with HCoV-NL63 spike peptides, obtained before COVID-19 vaccination. CDR3 in amino acids: CASSDSGATNYGYTF. The CDR3, as DNA: TGTGCCAGCAGTGACTCTGGGGCTACTAACTATGGCTACACCTTC.